This T cell receptor (beta chain) was documented in a study of cytomegalovirus exposure and HLA in healthy donors. General study findings and limits: High sensitivity and specificity were reportedly achieved when the classifier diagnosed cytomegalovirus status. According to a later analysis, TCR clusters from the first cohort tended to co-occur in the 100 to 150 validation repertoires.

Note on this clone: The antigen is unknown.

Here immunoSEQ multiplex PCR was the method, and the copy in TCRdb shows in-frame clones only, minus some. In the table there are around 91,000 clones, approximately 94% of which are singletons. This CDR3 has 12 residues. Trimming took 7 bases from V and 3 from J; bases not matched to a gene: 3. Looked up from germline, CDR1 is SQVTM and CDR2 is ANQGSEA. V gene TRBV29-1 combines with J gene TRBJ2-7, with 10 bases fitting TRBD2. Sequenced sample: PBMCs. This TCR was recovered from a woman in her twenties or thirties in good health and CMV-seropositive. The CDR3 bases are TGCAGCGCTAGCGGGAGCTACTACGAGCAGTACTTC. Protein sequence: CSASGSYYEQYF.